The clone carrying this T cell receptor beta chain was detected a few times. CDR1 LNHDA and CDR2 SQIVND come from the germline V gene (reference sequence). With 6 bases clipped from V and 2 bases from J, the junction kept 9 bases outside the gene matches. The CDR3 loop spans 15 amino acids. This entry belongs to a study of blood T cell repertoires in COVID-19. About the research overall: Whether acute or convalescent, the COVID-19 samples came from the United States, Italy and Spain. T cells, B-cell-depleted T cells, or PBMCs supplied cDNA or gDNA.

In the original workflow: Estimation of nucleated cell counts relied on the amplification of reference gene primers. Assay: immunoSEQ multiplex PCR; the TCRdb copy retains only in-frame clones and omits some. Clone size and V and J calls were adopted from that table, with D and trimming inferred from the DNA. Of tens of thousands of clones in the sample, around 82% were seen once. Input material: peripheral blood. The sequence came from a man between 50 and 59 years old with active COVID-19. The chain has TRBV19 and TRBJ2-7; 8 nucleotides align to TRBD2. The CDR3 reads CASRTLGGAPYEQYF. The DNA of the CDR3 is TGTGCCAGTAGGACTCTCGGGGGGGCCCCCTACGAGCAGTACTTC. The full variable domain, in which reference TRBV19 and TRBJ2-7 provide the parts outside the CDR3, is DGGITQSPKYLFRKEGQNVTLSCEQNLNHDAMYWYRQDPGQGLRLIYYSQIVNDFQKGDIAEGYSVSREKKESFPLTVTSAQKNPTAFYLCASRTLGGAPYEQYFGPGTRLTVT.